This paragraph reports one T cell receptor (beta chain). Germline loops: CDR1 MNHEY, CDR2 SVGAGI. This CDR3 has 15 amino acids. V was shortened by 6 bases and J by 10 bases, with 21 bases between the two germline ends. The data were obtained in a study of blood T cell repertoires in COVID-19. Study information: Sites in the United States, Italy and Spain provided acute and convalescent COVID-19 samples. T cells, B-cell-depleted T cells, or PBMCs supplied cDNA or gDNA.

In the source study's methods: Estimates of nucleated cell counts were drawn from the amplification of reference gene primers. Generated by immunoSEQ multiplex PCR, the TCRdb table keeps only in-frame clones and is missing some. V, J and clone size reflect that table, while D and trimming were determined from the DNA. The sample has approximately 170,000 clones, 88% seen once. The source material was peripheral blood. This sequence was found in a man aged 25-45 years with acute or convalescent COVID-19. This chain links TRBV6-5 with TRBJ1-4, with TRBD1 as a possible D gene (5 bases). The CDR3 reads CASSDLTSRRGKLFF. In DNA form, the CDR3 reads TGTGCCAGCAGCGACTTGACCTCCCGGAGGGGAAAACTGTTTTTT.